These 25 T cell receptor beta chains share one sample of origin, sequenced in a study of blood T cell repertoires in COVID-19. The method was immunoSEQ multiplex PCR; TCRdb's version includes in-frame clones alone and lacks a portion of them. The profile shows some 180,000 clones, 75% to 85% of them singletons. The sequenced material came from peripheral blood. Receptors originate from a woman aged 40-49 years with COVID-19, enrolled during active disease.

The chain links TRBV5-1 to TRBJ2-1; D might be TRBD2 (6 bases). The CDR3 spans 17 residues. Germline values: CDR1 SGHRS, CDR2 YFSETQ. V was trimmed by 6 bases and J by 3 bases, leaving 22 bases between them. CDR3 amino acids: CASTPWAGGGNYNEQFF. The CDR3, as DNA: TGCGCCAGCACGCCCTGGGCCGGAGGAGGGAACTACAATGAGCAGTTCTTC.

This clone was observed a handful of times. The chain is built from TRBV7-9 and TRBJ1-3; D call uncertain. The CDR3 length is 13 residues. Per germline, CDR1 SEHNR and CDR2 FQNEAQ (reference sequence). V was trimmed by 1 base and J by 4 bases, leaving 5 bases between them. The CDR3 region is CASSLDEGNTIYF. Here the CDR3 DNA reads TGTGCCAGCAGCTTAGATGAGGGAAACACCATATATTTT.

V gene TRBV19 combines with J gene TRBJ2-1, with 7 positions matching TRBD1. Germline CDR1 LNHDA, CDR2 SQIVND (reference sequence). The length of the CDR3 is 15 residues. The V gene end was trimmed by 3 bases and the J gene end by 8 bases; junction bases not matched to a gene: 10. This chain's CDR3 is CASSIGQADTYEQFF. DNA for the CDR3: TGTGCCAGTAGTATCGGACAGGCAGATACATATGAGCAGTTCTTC.

This clone has ten or more counts. V and J are TRBV2 and TRBJ2-5; 10 bases line up with TRBD2. The junction had 7 bases not matched to a gene; V was cut back by 1 base and J by 5 bases. Per the germline V gene, CDR1 is SNHLY and CDR2 is FYNNEI. The CDR3 contains 16 residues. Here the CDR3 reads CASSEGTSGLGETQYF. The CDR3 DNA is TGTGCCAGCAGTGAAGGGACTAGCGGCCTGGGGGAGACCCAGTACTTC.

This chain joins TRBV27 and TRBJ2-7; TRBD2 agrees at 7 bases. Germline CDR1 and CDR2: MNHEY and SMNVEV (reference sequence). J gave up 5 bases and V 5 bases, and 12 bases lay outside the gene matches. The CDR3 contains 15 residues. The CDR3 bases are TGTGCCAGCAGTCCCGCCCCCCGGGGAGGGAACGAGCAGTACTTC. Its translation: CASSPAPRGGNEQYF.

This chain uses TRBV30 with TRBJ2-1, with 10 bases matching TRBD2. CDR3 size: 15 residues. Germline trimming cut 3 bases from V and 5 bases from J; bases unmatched to any gene: 7. Germline CDR1 reads GTSNPN; CDR2 reads SVGIG (reference sequence). In DNA, the CDR3 is TGTGCCTGGAGCCTGCTAGCGGGAGAGAACAATGAGCAGTTCTTC. Translating gives CAWSLLAGENNEQFF.

This clone showed up just once. The genes are TRBV4-1 and TRBJ2-5; D might be TRBD1 (6 bases). CDR1 and CDR2 from the germline V gene are MGHRA and YSYEKL. The CDR3 consists of 17 residues. Trimming removed 2 bases at V and 4 bases at J, with 20 bases between. CDR3 DNA: TGCGCCAGCAGCCAATTTGAGACAGGCCCTAAGGGAGAGACCCAGTACTTC. This encodes CASSQFETGPKGETQYF.

The chain combines TRBV19 with TRBJ1-3; TRBD1 matches at 9 bases. The V and J ends lost 5 bases and 4 bases, in that order; junction bases with no gene match: 3. This CDR3 has 14 residues. In germline, CDR1 is LNHDA, CDR2 SQIVND (reference sequence). The CDR3 DNA follows: TGTGCCAGTAGTGGACAGGGGAACGGAAACACCATATATTTT. It encodes CASSGQGNGNTIYF.

The chain employs TRBV12-3 or TRBV12-4 and TRBJ2-5; D not certain. CDR3 length: 12 residues. The V and J ends lost 3 bases and 5 bases respectively, with 7 bases between them. CDR3 DNA: TGTGCCAGCAGTTTTCGGCGGGAGACCCAGTACTTC. Residues: CASSFRRETQYF.

Worth noting for this clone: With a much larger clone just one base away, this may be a read error. This chain connects TRBV7-9 to TRBJ2-1; D is undetermined. From germline, CDR1 is SEHNR and CDR2 FQNEAQ (reference sequence). CDR3 length: 11 residues. The ends were cut back, 2 bases at V and 9 bases at J, with 5 bases in the middle. The CDR3 protein is CASSLLSEQFF. The CDR3 DNA is TGTGCCAGCAGCTTATTGAGTGAGCAGTTCTTC.

The chain is built from TRBV27 and TRBJ2-5; weak D call: TRBD1 (6 bases). The CDR3 runs 14 residues. CDR1 is MNHEY, CDR2 SMNVEV, per germline (reference sequence). Trimming took off 0 bases at V and 7 bases at J, with 12 bases between the two ends. The DNA for the CDR3 is TGTGCCAGCAGTTTATCGGACAGTTGGGGGACCCAGTACTTC. As protein: CASSLSDSWGTQYF.

The chain carries TRBV4-2 and TRBJ2-1, with unresolved D. Germline CDR1 and CDR2: LGHNA and YNFKEQ. The CDR3 covers 12 residues. Trimming stripped 0 bases from V and 8 bases from J, with 5 bases between. The CDR3, as DNA: TGTGCCAGCAGCCAAGAGTCTCATGAGCAGTTCTTC. Its protein product is CASSQESHEQFF.

The rearrangement joins TRBV19 to TRBJ2-1, with a tentative D call TRBD1 (5 bases). The V and J ends lost 7 bases and 6 bases respectively, with 16 bases between them. Germline V gene sequence: CDR1 LNHDA, CDR2 SQIVND (reference sequence). CDR3 length equals 14 residues. The CDR3: CASTGSRVVNEQFF. DNA of the CDR3: TGTGCCAGTACCGGCTCCAGGGTGGTCAATGAGCAGTTCTTC.

The chain combines TRBV2 with TRBJ2-3, with a weak D call TRBD2 (6 bases). The CDR3 length is 12 residues. Trimming shortened V by 3 bases and J by 6 bases, and 7 bases separated the two germline ends. CDR1 SNHLY and CDR2 FYNNEI come from the germline V gene. This CDR3 is CASSDGGDTQYF. DNA for the CDR3: TGTGCCAGCAGTGATGGGGGGGATACGCAGTATTTT.

This clone was counted between two and nine times. The V gene is TRBV30, the J gene TRBJ1-1, with D perhaps TRBD1 (5 bases). Trimming pared 4 bases from V and 4 bases from J, leaving 10 bases between. CDR3 size: 12 residues. From germline, CDR1 is GTSNPN and CDR2 SVGIG (reference sequence). As DNA, the CDR3 is TGTGCCTGGACCCTGGGGGGCACTGAAGCTTTCTTT. It translates to CAWTLGGTEAFF.

The CDR3 is CASSLAGQQETQYF. CDR3 DNA: TGTGCCAGCAGCTTAGCGGGCCAGCAAGAGACCCAGTACTTC. V and J are TRBV7-9 and TRBJ2-5; D is uncertain. Germline V gene sequence: CDR1 SEHNR, CDR2 FQNEAQ (reference sequence). The CDR3 has 14 amino acids. V gave up 0 bases and J gave up 2 bases, with 7 bases separating them.

The chain is built from TRBV6-1 and TRBJ1-5; the match to TRBD1 covers 11 bases. The germline V gene has CDR1 MNHNS and CDR2 SASEGT. The CDR3 runs 15 residues. The V gene end was trimmed by 3 bases and the J gene end by 9 bases; junction bases not matched to a gene: 7. The CDR3 DNA sequence: TGTGCCAGCAGTGACCGGACAGGGGGCTTTGGGCCCCAGCATTTT. Residues: CASSDRTGGFGPQHF.

This rearrangement joins TRBV18 to TRBJ2-7; 9 nucleotides agree with TRBD2. CDR1 and CDR2 from the germline V gene are KGHSH and LQKENI. The V segment lost 2 bases and the J segment 2 bases; nucleotides outside the gene matches: 4. There are 15 residues in the CDR3. The CDR3 reads CASSPSGGRAYEQYF. The CDR3, as DNA: TGTGCCAGCTCACCATCGGGCGGGAGGGCCTACGAGCAGTACTTC.

The J gene is TRBJ2-2, the V gene TRBV3-1 (or the pseudogene TRBV3-2), with 10 bases that match TRBD1. V shed 4 bases, J shed 6 bases, and the junction held 14 bases outside the gene matches. The CDR3 is 18 residues long. Germline loops: CDR1 LGHDT, CDR2 YNNKEL (reference sequence). Here the CDR3 DNA reads TGTGCCAGCAGCCCTCGCTCGATTGACAGGGGGCGCCCCGGGGAGCTGTTTTTT. The encoded protein is CASSPRSIDRGRPGELFF.

This chain links TRBV28 with TRBJ2-2, with 8 bases identical to TRBD1. Germline CDR1 reads MDHEN; CDR2 reads SYDVKM. V gave up 8 bases and J gave up 5 bases; unmatched junction bases: 7. The CDR3 runs to 14 residues. Written as DNA, the CDR3 is TGTGCCAGCGGGTTGACAGGGGTAACCGGGGAGCTGTTTTTT. Protein sequence: CASGLTGVTGELFF.

On this clone itself: Germline and junction disagree at one end, which may indicate a read error. This chain links TRBV7-7 with TRBJ2-2, with 8 bases identical to TRBD1. Per the germline V gene, CDR1 is SSHAT and CDR2 is FNYEAQ (reference sequence). CDR3 size: 15 residues. CDR3 loop: CASSLVTGETGELFF. In DNA, the CDR3 is TGTGCTAGCAGCTTAGTGACAGGGGAGACCGGGGAGCTGTTTTTT.

The gene calls are TRBV6-1 and TRBJ1-1, with D unresolved. The CDR3 length is 11 residues. Germline CDR1 MNHNS, CDR2 SASEGT. V lost 2 bases and J 10 bases, leaving 8 bases between the germline ends. The CDR3 DNA follows: TGTGCCAGCAGTGAAAACCCAGGAGCTTTCTTT. This codes for CASSENPGAFF.

The chain carries TRBV3-1 (or the pseudogene TRBV3-2) and TRBJ2-1; D remains unclear. The ends were cut back, 1 base at V and 2 bases at J, with 9 bases in the middle. From germline, CDR1 is LGHDT and CDR2 YNNKEL (reference sequence). CDR3 length: 15 amino acids. In DNA, the CDR3 is TGTGCCAGCAGCCAAGCATCCCTAGCCTACAATGAGCAGTTCTTC. This codes for CASSQASLAYNEQFF.

A word on this clone: Other DNA sequences in the sample encode the same CDR3. The rearrangement joins TRBV7-3 to TRBJ2-3, with 7 nucleotides matching TRBD2. Unmatched junction bases numbered 0, after V lost 3 bases and J lost 0 bases. Germline V CDR1 and CDR2: SGHTA, FQGTGA. This CDR3 spans 14 amino acids. In DNA form, the CDR3 reads TGTGCCAGCAGCTTTAGCGGGAGCACAGATACGCAGTATTTT. This gives the protein CASSFSGSTDTQYF.

CDR3 in amino acids: CASNRKGLAGGLSYEQYF. The CDR3 DNA follows: TGTGCCAGCAACCGGAAGGGACTAGCGGGAGGACTCTCCTACGAGCAGTACTTC. This rearrangement joins TRBV2 to TRBJ2-7; 15 bases match TRBD2. The length of the CDR3 is 18 residues. The germline gives CDR1 SNHLY, CDR2 FYNNEI. J was trimmed by 0 bases and V by 7 bases; bases with no gene match: 10.